Described below is a single T cell receptor beta chain sequence and its context. The V end lost 6 bases, the J end lost 2 bases, and 19 bases lay between the germline ends. In germline, CDR1 is SEHNR, CDR2 FQNEAQ (reference sequence). The CDR3 consists of 16 residues. The data derive from a study of blood T cell repertoires in COVID-19. Study summary: Sources were T cells, B-cell-depleted T cells, or PBMCs; the material itself was cDNA or gDNA.

Source study methods: Nucleated cell number was recorded as an estimate derived from reference gene primer amplification. Measured with immunoSEQ multiplex PCR; TCRdb has only the in-frame clones, and not every one. V and J calls and clone size are as listed in that table; D and trimming were resolved from the DNA. The sample records around 220,000 clones, approximately 85% being singletons. Seattle cases were enrolled at active infection and followed longitudinally. The rearrangement joins TRBV7-9 to TRBJ2-5, with D tentatively TRBD1 (6 bases). Sequencing used peripheral blood. This receptor was obtained from a woman of 80 years or more with COVID-19, enrolled during active disease. The CDR3 is CASRPGQPNPQETQYF. Written as DNA, the CDR3 is TGTGCCAGCAGACCCGGACAGCCTAACCCTCAAGAGACCCAGTACTTC.